The sequence of this T cell receptor beta chain was determined in a study of beta chain features in type 1 diabetes. Study-level results: Compared to healthy donors, patients appeared to have naive, central memory and Treg TCRB repertoires that were more alike.

The germline CDR1 and CDR2 sequences are SNHLY and FYNNEI. This CDR3 region has 13 residues. The V end was cut by 6 bases, the J end by 3 bases, with 9 bases between. Reverse transcribing all isolated RNA meant expressed TCRB transcripts were sequenced. Measured with immunoSEQ multiplex PCR; TCRdb has only the in-frame clones, and not every one. The sample holds about 320,000 clones; around 15% are singletons and the top ten take about 6.6%. Many counts were recorded for this clone. The antigen is unknown. The sample was central memory CD4+ T cells from blood. The chain employs TRBV2 and TRBJ2-1; D gene uncertain. The sequence was obtained from a man aged 30 to 45 in good health. CDR3 in DNA: TGTGCCAGCAGATTAAGGTTCTACAATGAGCAGTTCTTC. Protein product: CASRLRFYNEQFF.